What follows describes a single T cell receptor beta chain. What it recognizes is unknown. After removal of 6 bases from V and 5 bases from J, the junction contained 4 bases not matched to a gene. Per the germline V gene, CDR1 is LGHNT and CDR2 is FRNRAP. The CDR3 spans 13 residues. The data stem from a study of blood T cells in healthy people across ages. Study-level points and caveats: Strongly correlated with naive T cell percentage was TCR beta diversity.

Primers used in a second PCR of roughly 6 to 12 cycles were a sample-barcoded 5' primer and a J-beta primer mix. MiXCR, applied by TCRdb to the 5' RACE reads, yields one record per CDR3 protein. The data hold approximately 1,000,000 distinct CDR3 sequences, with over 35% observed a single time. This sequence was found in a woman aged 60-70 years in good health. J is TRBJ1-5 and V is TRBV12-5; 7 positions match TRBD1. The source material was blood. The CDR3 reads CASGWGTDQPQHF. The CDR3 DNA reads TGTGCTAGTGGCTGGGGGACAGATCAGCCCCAGCATTTT.